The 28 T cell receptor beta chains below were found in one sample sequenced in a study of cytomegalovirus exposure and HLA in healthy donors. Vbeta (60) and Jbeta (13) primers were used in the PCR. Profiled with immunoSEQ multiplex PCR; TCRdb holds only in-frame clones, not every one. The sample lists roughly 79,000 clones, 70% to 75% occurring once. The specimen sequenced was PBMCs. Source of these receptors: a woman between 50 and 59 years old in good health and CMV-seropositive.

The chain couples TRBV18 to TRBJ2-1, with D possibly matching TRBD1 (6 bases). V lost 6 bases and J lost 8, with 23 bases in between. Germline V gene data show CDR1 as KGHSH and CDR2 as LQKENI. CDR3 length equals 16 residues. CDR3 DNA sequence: TGTGCCAGCTCTCCAGGACAGTCTTTGTTGTTCTATGAGCAGTTCTTC. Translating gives CASSPGQSLLFYEQFF.

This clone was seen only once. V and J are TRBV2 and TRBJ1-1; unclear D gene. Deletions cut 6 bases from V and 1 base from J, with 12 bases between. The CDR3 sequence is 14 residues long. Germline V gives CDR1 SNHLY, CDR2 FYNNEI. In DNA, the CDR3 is TGTGCCAGCAGCCCCGGTTTGCGGAACACTGAAGCTTTCTTT. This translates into CASSPGLRNTEAFF.

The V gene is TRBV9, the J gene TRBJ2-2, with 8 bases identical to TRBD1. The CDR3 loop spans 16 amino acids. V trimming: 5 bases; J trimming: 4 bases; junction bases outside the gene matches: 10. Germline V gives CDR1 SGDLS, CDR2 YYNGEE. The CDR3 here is CASRPQGASVTGELFF. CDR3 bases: TGTGCCAGCAGACCCCAGGGGGCTTCGGTCACCGGGGAGCTGTTTTTT. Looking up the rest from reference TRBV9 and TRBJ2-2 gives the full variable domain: DSGVTQTPKHLITATGQRVTLRCSPRSGDLSVYWYQQSLDQGLQFLIQYYNGEERAKGNILERFSAQQFPDLHSELNLSSLELGDSALYFCASRPQGASVTGELFFGEGSRLTVL.

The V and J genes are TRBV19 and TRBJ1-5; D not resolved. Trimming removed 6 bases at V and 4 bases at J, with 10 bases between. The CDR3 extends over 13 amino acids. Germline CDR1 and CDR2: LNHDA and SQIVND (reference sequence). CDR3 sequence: CASSPLSNQPQHF. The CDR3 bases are TGTGCCAGTAGCCCTCTCTCGAATCAGCCCCAGCATTTT.

CDR3 residues: CASSLMGGSYEQFF. The CDR3 nucleotides are TGTGCCAGCAGCTTAATGGGAGGGTCCTATGAGCAGTTCTTC. The V gene is TRBV5-4, the J gene TRBJ2-1, with 7 bases aligning to TRBD2. Germline V CDR1 and CDR2: SGHNT, YYREEE (reference sequence). The CDR3 totals 14 residues. V was pared by 2 bases and J by 8 bases, with 7 bases of the junction left unmatched.

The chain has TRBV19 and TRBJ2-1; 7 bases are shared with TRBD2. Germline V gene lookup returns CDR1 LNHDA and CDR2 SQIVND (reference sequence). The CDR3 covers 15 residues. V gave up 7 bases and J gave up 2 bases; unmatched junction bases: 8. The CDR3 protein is CASTPSGNAYNEQFF. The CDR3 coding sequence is TGTGCCAGTACCCCTAGCGGCAACGCCTACAATGAGCAGTTCTTC. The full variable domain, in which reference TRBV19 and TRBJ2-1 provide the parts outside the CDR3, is DGGITQSPKYLFRKEGQNVTLSCEQNLNHDAMYWYRQDPGQGLRLIYYSQIVNDFQKGDIAEGYSVSREKKESFPLTVTSAQKNPTAFYLCASTPSGNAYNEQFFGPGTRLTVL.

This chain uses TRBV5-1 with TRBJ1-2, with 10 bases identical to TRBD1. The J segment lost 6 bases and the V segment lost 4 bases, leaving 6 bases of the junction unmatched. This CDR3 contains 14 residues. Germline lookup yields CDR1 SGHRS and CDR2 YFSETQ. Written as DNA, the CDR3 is TGCGCCAGCAGCAGAGGACAGGGGGTGGATGGCTACACCTTC. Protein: CASSRGQGVDGYTF.

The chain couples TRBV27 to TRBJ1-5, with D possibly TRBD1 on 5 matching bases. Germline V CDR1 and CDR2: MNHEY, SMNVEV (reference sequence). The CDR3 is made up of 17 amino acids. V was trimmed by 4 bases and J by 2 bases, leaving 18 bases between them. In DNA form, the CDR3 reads TGTGCCAGCAGTTCCCAGGGCCTAAGTATTGGCAATCAGCCCCAGCATTTT. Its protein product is CASSSQGLSIGNQPQHF.

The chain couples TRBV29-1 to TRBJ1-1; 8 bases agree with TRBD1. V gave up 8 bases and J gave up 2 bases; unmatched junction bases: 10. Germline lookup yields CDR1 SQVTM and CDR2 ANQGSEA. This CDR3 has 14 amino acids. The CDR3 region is CSIRTGRGNTEAFF. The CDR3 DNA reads TGCAGCATTCGGACAGGGAGGGGTAACACTGAAGCTTTCTTT.

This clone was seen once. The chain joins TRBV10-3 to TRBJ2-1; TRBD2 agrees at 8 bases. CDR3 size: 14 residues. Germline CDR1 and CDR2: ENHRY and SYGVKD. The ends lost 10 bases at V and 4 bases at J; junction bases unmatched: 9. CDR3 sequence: CATGVEREYNEQFF. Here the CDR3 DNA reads TGTGCCACCGGTGTGGAGCGGGAGTACAATGAGCAGTTCTTC.

The CDR3 loop is CASSEAGSPDTQYF. In DNA, the CDR3 is TGTGCCAGCAGTGAAGCCGGGTCCCCAGATACGCAGTATTTT. V usage is TRBV6-1 and J usage is TRBJ2-3, with unresolved D. Trimming left V 0 bases short and J 4 bases short, with 8 bases between. This CDR3 is built from 14 residues. Germline CDR1 and CDR2: MNHNS and SASEGT.

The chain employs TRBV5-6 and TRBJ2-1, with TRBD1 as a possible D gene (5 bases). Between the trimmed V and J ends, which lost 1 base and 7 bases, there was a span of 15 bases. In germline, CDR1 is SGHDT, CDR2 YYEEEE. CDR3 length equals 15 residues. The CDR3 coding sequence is TGTGCCAGCAGCTTGCTCCTGACAGTTTTGAATGAGCAGTTCTTC. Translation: CASSLLLTVLNEQFF.

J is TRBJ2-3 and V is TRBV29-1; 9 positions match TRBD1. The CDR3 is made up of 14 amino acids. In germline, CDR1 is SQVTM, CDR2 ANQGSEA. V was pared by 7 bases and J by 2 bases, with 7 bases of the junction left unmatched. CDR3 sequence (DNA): TGCAGCGCTGAGGGACAGGGCATCACAGATACGCAGTATTTT. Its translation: CSAEGQGITDTQYF.

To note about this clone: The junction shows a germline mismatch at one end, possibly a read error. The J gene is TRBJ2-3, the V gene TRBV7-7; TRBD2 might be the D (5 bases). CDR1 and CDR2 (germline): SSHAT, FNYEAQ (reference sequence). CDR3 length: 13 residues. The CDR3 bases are TGTGCTAGCAGCAGTCCGGGGAAAGATACGCAGTATTTT. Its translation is CASSSPGKDTQYF.

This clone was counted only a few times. This CDR3 reads CASSPGPGELFF. The CDR3 DNA follows: TGTGCCAGCAGCCCAGGTCCCGGGGAGCTGTTTTTT. The V and J genes are TRBV7-3 and TRBJ2-2; D unresolved. CDR1 is SGHTA, CDR2 FQGTGA, per germline. Trimming took off 5 bases at V and 6 bases at J, with 7 bases between the two ends. The CDR3 spans 12 residues.

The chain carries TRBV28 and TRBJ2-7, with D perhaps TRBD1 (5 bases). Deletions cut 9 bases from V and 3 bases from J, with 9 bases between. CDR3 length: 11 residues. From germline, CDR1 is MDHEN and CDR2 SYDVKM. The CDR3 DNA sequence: TGTGCCAGTGTGCAGGGCTACGAGCAGTACTTC. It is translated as CASVQGYEQYF.

The CDR3, as DNA: TGTGCCAGCAGCCCCCGACTGGATACGCAGTATTTT. It yields the protein CASSPRLDTQYF. V usage is TRBV9 and J usage is TRBJ2-3; D gene uncertain. Germline CDR1 and CDR2: SGDLS and YYNGEE. The CDR3 totals 12 residues. Trimming removed 4 bases from V and 6 bases from J, with 9 bases in between.

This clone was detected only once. CDR3 nucleotides: TGCGCCAGCAGCTTGTCATTACTAGCGAGCCACGAGCAGTACTTC. Amino acids: CASSLSLLASHEQYF. The V and J genes are TRBV5-1 and TRBJ2-7; 7 bases are shared with TRBD2. The CDR3 has 15 amino acids. Germline assignment: CDR1 SGHRS and CDR2 YFSETQ. With V trimmed by 1 base and J by 5 bases, 9 bases remained unmatched.

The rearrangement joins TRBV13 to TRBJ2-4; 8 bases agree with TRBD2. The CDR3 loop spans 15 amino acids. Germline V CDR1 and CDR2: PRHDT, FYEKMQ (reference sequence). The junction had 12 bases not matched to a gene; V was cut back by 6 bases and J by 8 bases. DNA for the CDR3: TGTGCCAGCAGAACCCGCGGAGCGGGAGAGGACATTCAGTACTTC. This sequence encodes CASRTRGAGEDIQYF.

Here the CDR3 DNA reads TGTGCCTGTTCAAGGAGTCAGGGTCGGGAGACCCAGTACTTC. Translating it yields CACSRSQGRETQYF. The rearrangement uses TRBV30 and TRBJ2-5; perhaps TRBD1 as D (5 bases). The CDR3 has 14 residues. Between the trimmed V and J ends, which lost 6 bases and 5 bases, there was a span of 19 bases. Germline loops: CDR1 GTSNPN, CDR2 SVGIG (reference sequence).

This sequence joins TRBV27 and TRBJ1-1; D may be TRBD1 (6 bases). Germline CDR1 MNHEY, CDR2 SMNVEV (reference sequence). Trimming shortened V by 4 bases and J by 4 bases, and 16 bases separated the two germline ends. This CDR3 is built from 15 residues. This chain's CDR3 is CASSSIQGKGTEAFF. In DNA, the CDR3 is TGTGCCAGCAGTTCAATCCAGGGGAAAGGCACTGAAGCTTTCTTT.

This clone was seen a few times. CDR3 protein: CASSVQGGTEAFF. The CDR3 bases are TGTGCCAGCAGCGTTCAGGGGGGCACTGAAGCTTTCTTT. The V gene is TRBV2, the J gene TRBJ1-1; 7 bases map to TRBD1. Germline V CDR1 and CDR2: SNHLY, FYNNEI. The CDR3 spans 13 residues. V shed 6 bases and J 4 bases; nucleotides not matched to a gene: 5.

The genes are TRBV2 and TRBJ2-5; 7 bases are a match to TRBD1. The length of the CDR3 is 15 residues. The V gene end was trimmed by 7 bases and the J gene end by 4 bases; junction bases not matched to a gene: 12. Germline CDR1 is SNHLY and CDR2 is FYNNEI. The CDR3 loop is CASTSRGPLRETQYF. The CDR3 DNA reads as TGTGCCAGCACCTCTAGGGGGCCTTTAAGAGAGACCCAGTACTTC.

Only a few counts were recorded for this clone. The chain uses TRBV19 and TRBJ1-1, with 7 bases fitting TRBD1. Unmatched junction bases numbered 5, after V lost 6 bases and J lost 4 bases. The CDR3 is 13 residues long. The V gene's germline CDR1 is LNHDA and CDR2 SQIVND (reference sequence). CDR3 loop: CASRQGFGTEAFF. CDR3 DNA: TGTGCCAGTAGACAGGGGTTTGGCACTGAAGCTTTCTTT.

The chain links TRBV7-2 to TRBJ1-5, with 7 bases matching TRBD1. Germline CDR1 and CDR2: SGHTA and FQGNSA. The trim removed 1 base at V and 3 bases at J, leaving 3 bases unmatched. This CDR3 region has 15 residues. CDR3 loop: CASSLGDSVNQPQHF. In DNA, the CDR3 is TGTGCCAGCAGCTTAGGGGACAGCGTCAATCAGCCCCAGCATTTT. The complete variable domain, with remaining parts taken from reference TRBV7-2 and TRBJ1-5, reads GAGVSQSPSNKVTEKGKDVELRCDPISGHTALYWYRQSLGQGLEFLIYFQGNSAPDKSGLPSDRFSAERTGGSVSTLTIQRTQQEDSAVYLCASSLGDSVNQPQHFGDGTRLSIL.

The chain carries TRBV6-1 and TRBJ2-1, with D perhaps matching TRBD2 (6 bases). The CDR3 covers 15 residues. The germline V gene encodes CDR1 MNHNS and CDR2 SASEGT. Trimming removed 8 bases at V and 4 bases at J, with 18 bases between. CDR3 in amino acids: CASRRGSPPYNEQFF. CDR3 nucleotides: TGTGCCAGCCGGAGGGGATCCCCCCCGTACAATGAGCAGTTCTTC.

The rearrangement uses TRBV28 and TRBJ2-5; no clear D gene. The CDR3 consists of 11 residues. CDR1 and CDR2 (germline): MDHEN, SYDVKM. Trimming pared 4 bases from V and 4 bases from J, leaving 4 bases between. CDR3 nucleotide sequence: TGTGCCAGCAGTTACGGAGAGACCCAGTACTTC. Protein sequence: CASSYGETQYF. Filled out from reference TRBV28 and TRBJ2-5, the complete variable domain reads DVKVTQSSRYLVKRTGEKVFLECVQDMDHENMFWYRQDPGLGLRLIYFSYDVKMKEKGDIPEGYSVSREKKERFSLILESASTNQTSMYLCASSYGETQYFGPGTRLLVL.

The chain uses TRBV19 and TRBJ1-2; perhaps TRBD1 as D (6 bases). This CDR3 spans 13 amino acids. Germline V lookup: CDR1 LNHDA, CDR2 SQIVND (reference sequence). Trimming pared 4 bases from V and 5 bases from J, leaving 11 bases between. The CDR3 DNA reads TGTGCCAGTAGTACAGGGGTGCGTTATGGCTACACCTTC. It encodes CASSTGVRYGYTF.